This T cell receptor beta chain was retrieved from a study of tumor-infiltrating lymphocytes in primary liver carcinoma. Study context: The cohort consisted of patients whose primary liver carcinoma was surgically resected. Study-level results: It was tumor-adjacent and tumor-blood pairs that overlapped less than tumor region pairs did. It was in tumors, not blood, that the top-250-clone fraction was significantly higher (p = 0.039).

The CDR3 has 15 amino acids. V lost 4 bases, J lost 4 bases, and 5 bases stayed unmatched. Germline CDR1 is SGHTS and CDR2 is YDEGEE. This clonotype showed up just a few times. What it binds is not known. A single base separates this from a much larger clone, so it may be a read error. In addition to blood RNA drawn from unsorted whole blood, germline DNA was extracted. No patient had received treatment, and all had chronic HBV infection. From 500 ng of total RNA, TCR beta-specific cDNA was reverse-transcribed using a constant-region primer. Nested multiplex PCR, run for three rounds with slightly modified ARM-PCR, yielded TCR beta libraries. TRBV1-TRBV30 forward primers paired with a C-beta reverse primer drove the first two PCR rounds, approximately 11 cycles each. Via MiXCR, TCRdb re-called the multiplex PCR reads, giving one row per CDR3 protein. The sample consists of approximately 300,000 distinct CDR3 sequences, over 55% of them appearing once.

This sequence originates from a man aged 40-49 years with primary liver carcinoma and hepatitis B virus infection. The chain uses TRBV5-8 and TRBJ2-1; the match to TRBD2 covers 10 bases. Sequenced material: peripheral blood. CDR3 amino acids: CASSLGTSAYNEQFF. In nucleotides, the CDR3 is TGTGCCAGCAGCCTGGGGACTAGCGCTTACAATGAGCAGTTCTTC.